The 11 T cell receptor beta chains in this list originate from one sample, sequenced in a study of Ad26.COV2.S vaccination and SARS-CoV-2 variants. Assay: immunoSEQ multiplex PCR; the TCRdb copy retains only in-frame clones and omits some. The sample holds a few hundred thousand clones, roughly 91% seen once. The treatment: 19 received Ad26.COV2.S at low or high dose, single or two shots; a few received placebo; per-sample allocation not given. Sampling occurred on day 63 after the first vaccine or placebo injection. Specimen: peripheral blood, collected in a trial of Ad26.COV2.S vaccine versus placebo. Receptor source: a person aged 18-60 years who received the Ad26.COV2.S COVID-19 vaccine or a placebo.

This sequence joins TRBV15 and TRBJ1-1; D is unclear. CDR1 and CDR2 from the germline V gene are LNHNV and YYDKDF (reference sequence). V gave up 3 bases and J gave up 7 bases, with 18 bases separating them. The CDR3 sequence is 15 residues long. CDR3 loop: CATSSGTTFLFEAFF. The CDR3 DNA sequence: TGTGCCACCAGCAGCGGCACCACCTTCTTATTTGAAGCTTTCTTT.

Only one count was recorded for this clone. This chain links TRBV18 with TRBJ2-7; D might be TRBD1 (6 bases). From germline, CDR1 is KGHSH and CDR2 LQKENI. Trimming left V 3 bases short and J 5 bases short, with 14 bases between. CDR3 length: 14 residues. The CDR3 loop is CASSPDRSTNEQYF. The CDR3 nucleotides read TGTGCCAGCTCACCCGACAGGTCTACAAACGAGCAGTACTTC.

V and J are TRBV5-6 and TRBJ1-1; possible D gene TRBD1, 6 bases. This CDR3 is 15 amino acids long. The germline gives CDR1 SGHDT, CDR2 YYEEEE. Trimming removed 1 base from V and 0 bases from J, with 10 bases in between. In DNA, the CDR3 is TGTGCCAGCAGCTTGAGGCGACAGGTGAACACTGAAGCTTTCTTT. As protein: CASSLRRQVNTEAFF.

This clone was picked up one time. This chain uses TRBV30 with TRBJ2-1; 11 bases fit TRBD2. Trimming removed 0 bases from V and 2 bases from J; junction bases left unmatched: 0. This CDR3 is built from 15 residues. Looked up from germline, CDR1 is GTSNPN and CDR2 is SVGIG (reference sequence). The CDR3 DNA reads as TGTGCCTGGAGTGTGACTAGCGGGGCCTACAATGAGCAGTTCTTC. This codes for CAWSVTSGAYNEQFF.

The V and J genes are TRBV30 and TRBJ2-7; TRBD1 matches 8 bases. The ends lost 0 bases at V and 5 bases at J; junction bases unmatched: 3. The CDR3 loop spans 13 amino acids. The germline CDR1 and CDR2 sequences are GTSNPN and SVGIG (reference sequence). CDR3 bases: TGTGCCTGGAGTGTAGCAGGGGGCCACGAGCAGTACTTC. Its translation is CAWSVAGGHEQYF.

The V and J genes are TRBV6-6 and TRBJ2-3; 9 nucleotides align to TRBD2. Germline V CDR1 and CDR2: MNHNY, SVGAGI (reference sequence). The CDR3 is made up of 17 amino acids. V dropped 5 bases and J dropped 2; count of bases not matched to a gene: 11. The CDR3, as DNA: TGTGCCAGCAGTCCCCGGGGTAGCGGGGGACCCACAGATACGCAGTATTTT. It yields the protein CASSPRGSGGPTDTQYF.

The rearrangement uses TRBV30 and TRBJ2-6; D may be TRBD2 (6 bases). The CDR3 covers 14 residues. Germline-derived CDR1 and CDR2 are GTSNPN and SVGIG (reference sequence). Trimming removed 4 bases at V and 8 bases at J, with 15 bases between. Written as DNA, the CDR3 is TGTGCCTGGAAGGTTATCGGGGGATCCAACGTCCTGACTTTC. Amino acid sequence: CAWKVIGGSNVLTF.

The chain recombines TRBV28 with TRBJ1-4; D possibly corresponds to TRBD1 (6 bases). CDR1 and CDR2 from the germline V gene are MDHEN and SYDVKM. CDR3 length equals 14 residues. V lost 7 bases, J lost 4 bases, and 13 bases lay in between. The CDR3 region is CASTLGQINEKLFF. CDR3 in DNA: TGTGCCAGCACCCTAGGACAGATTAATGAAAAACTGTTTTTT. Full variable domain (missing parts from reference TRBV28 and TRBJ1-4): DVKVTQSSRYLVKRTGEKVFLECVQDMDHENMFWYRQDPGLGLRLIYFSYDVKMKEKGDIPEGYSVSREKKERFSLILESASTNQTSMYLCASTLGQINEKLFFGSGTQLSVL.

V gene TRBV7-9 combines with J gene TRBJ1-1; unclear D gene. Germline values: CDR1 SEHNR, CDR2 FQNEAQ (reference sequence). Trimming took 1 base from V and 5 from J, leaving 11 bases between them. CDR3 length: 14 residues. CDR3 DNA: TGTGCCAGCAGCTTAGAGTTTCAGTCGACTGAAGCTTTCTTT. It yields the protein CASSLEFQSTEAFF.

The chain links TRBV5-1 to TRBJ2-2, with D unresolved. The V gene's germline CDR1 is SGHRS and CDR2 YFSETQ. The CDR3 extends over 13 amino acids. V lost 5 bases to trimming and J lost 3 bases, with 8 bases between them. CDR3 loop: CASRLRDTGELFF. CDR3 in DNA: TGCGCCAGCAGACTACGGGACACCGGGGAGCTGTTTTTT.

Here the CDR3 reads CASSYPGLAFEQFF. CDR3 nucleotide sequence: TGTGCCAGCAGCTATCCGGGACTAGCGTTTGAGCAGTTCTTC. J is TRBJ2-1 and V is TRBV11-2; 10 bases align to TRBD2. Losses at the gene ends were 4 bases for V and 9 bases for J; bases not matched to a gene: 6. Germline CDR1 is SGHAT and CDR2 is FQNNGV. This CDR3 has 14 residues.